These T cell receptor beta chains were read from a single sample in a study of shared clonotypes between healthy human individuals. TCRdb's copy holds only in-frame clones and misses some; the assay was immunoSEQ multiplex PCR. In the table there are around 2.1 million clones, 85% to 95% of which are singletons. The sequenced sample consisted of naive CD8+ T cells from PBMCs. These receptors originate from a man younger than 30 in good health. Some clones in this sample may be carry-over from other donors' samples. Each CDR3 is given with its conserved first and last residue. A D gene is named only where the DNA matches it firmly. Size values are once, few and many counts, or a class for expanded clones, and some rows have none.

>TRBJ1-2|-|TRBD1|16|TRBV7-9
CASSLGEGQGIYGYTF
TGTGCCAGCAGCTTAGGGGAGGGACAGGGAATCTATGGCTACACCTTC
>TRBJ1-2|-|-|14|TRBV27
CASSFLGPRQGYTF
TGTGCCAGCAGTTTCCTCGGGCCCCGCCAGGGCTACACCTTC
>TRBJ2-7|-|-|12|TRBV6-6
CASSYTRYEQYF
TGTGCCAGCAGTTACACCCGGTACGAGCAGTACTTC
>TRBJ2-7|-|TRBD2|15|TRBV6-4
CASTDGLASTYEQYF
TGTGCCAGCACCGACGGACTAGCCTCCACCTACGAGCAGTACTTC
>TRBJ2-7|once|-|10|TRBV20-1
CSAGGVMEYF
TGCAGTGCTGGTGGGGTCATGGAGTACTTC
>TRBJ2-2|-|-|12|TRBV5-6
CASSLDSGELFF
TGTGCCAGCAGCTTGGACTCCGGGGAGCTGTTTTTT
>TRBJ1-2|once|-|12|TRBV9
CASSVGDHGYTF
TGTGCCAGCAGCGTAGGGGACCATGGCTACACCTTC
>TRBJ2-2|-|-|13|TRBV5-6
CASSLVAAGELFF
TGTGCCAGCAGCTTGGTGGCGGCCGGGGAGCTGTTTTTT
>TRBJ2-1|-|-|15|TRBV7-9
CASSLTLSSYNEQFF
TGTGCCAGCAGCTTAACCTTGAGCTCCTACAATGAGCAGTTCTTC
>TRBJ1-4|-|TRBD1|15|TRBV4-3
CASSPHGQDNEKLFF
TGCGCCAGCAGCCCCCACGGACAGGATAATGAAAAACTGTTTTTT
>TRBJ2-5|once|-|13|TRBV6-1
CASGGPAQETQYF
TGTGCCAGCGGAGGCCCGGCGCAAGAGACCCAGTACTTC
>TRBJ1-1|few|TRBD1|15|TRBV6-5
CASSSPRTGNTEAFF
TGTGCCAGCAGTTCCCCCCGGACAGGGAACACTGAAGCTTTCTTT
>TRBJ2-7|-|-|15|TRBV5-1
CASSFRFPSNDEQYF
TGCGCCAGCAGCTTTCGTTTCCCTAGCAACGACGAGCAGTACTTC
>TRBJ2-7|-|-|15|TRBV19
CASSMNRDGAYEQYF
TGTGCCAGTAGTATGAACCGGGACGGAGCCTACGAGCAGTACTTC
>TRBJ2-7|-|-|14|TRBV27
CASSWIGGYYEQYF
TGTGCCAGCAGTTGGATAGGGGGGTACTACGAGCAGTACTTC
>TRBJ2-4|-|-|14|TRBV30
CAWSGGVTWNIQYF
TGTGCCTGGAGTGGAGGGGTAACGTGGAACATTCAGTACTTC
>TRBJ2-1|-|TRBD1|18|TRBV11-2
CASSSRDPGQGAYNEQFF
TGTGCCAGCAGCTCAAGAGATCCGGGACAGGGGGCATACAATGAGCAGTTCTTC
>TRBJ2-1|-|-|13|TRBV27
CASGPRNINEQFF
TGTGCCAGCGGCCCTAGAAACATCAATGAGCAGTTCTTC
>TRBJ2-1|-|-|14|TRBV7-9
CASSLPGLRNEQFF
TGTGCCAGCAGCTTACCCGGGTTGAGGAATGAGCAGTTCTTC
>TRBJ1-2|-|-|15|TRBV5-5
CASSTTRTANYGYTF
TGTGCCAGCAGCACGACCCGGACAGCAAACTATGGCTACACCTTC
>TRBJ2-2|once|-|13|TRBV27
CASTNLGTGELFF
TGTGCCAGCACGAACTTGGGCACCGGGGAGCTGTTTTTT
>TRBJ1-1|few|-|14|TRBV4-3
CASSQQELNTEAFF
TGCGCCAGCAGCCAGCAGGAGCTGAACACTGAAGCTTTCTTT
>TRBJ1-1|-|-|14|TRBV7-8
CASNPGAKSTEAFF
TGTGCCAGCAACCCAGGGGCGAAGAGCACTGAAGCTTTCTTT
>TRBJ2-7|-|-|15|TRBV7-9
CASSPPTREYYEQYF
TGTGCCAGCAGCCCTCCGACTAGAGAATACTACGAGCAGTACTTC
>TRBJ2-5|-|TRBD2|15|TRBV9
CASSLSGRGQETQYF
TGTGCCAGCAGCCTTAGCGGGAGGGGTCAAGAGACCCAGTACTTC
>TRBJ1-5|few|-|13|TRBV28
CASRRRGVQPQHF
TGTGCCAGCAGGAGGCGGGGAGTTCAGCCCCAGCATTTT
>TRBJ2-2|-|TRBD2|16|TRBV29-1
CSVFGRGGRAGGELFF
TGCAGCGTTTTCGGTCGTGGCGGGAGGGCCGGCGGGGAGCTGTTTTTT
>TRBJ2-7|-|-|15|TRBV6-5
CASSYGHPSSYEQYF
TGTGCCAGCAGTTACGGTCATCCAAGCTCCTACGAGCAGTACTTC
>TRBJ1-1|-|-|14|TRBV19
CASSIGQSNTEAFF
TGTGCCAGTAGTATAGGTCAGTCCAACACTGAAGCTTTCTTT
>TRBJ2-1|-|-|12|TRBV7-3
CASSLNRVEQFF
TGTGCCAGCAGCTTGAACAGGGTCGAGCAGTTCTTC
>TRBJ2-7|-|TRBD2|15|TRBV11-2
CASSRLGRSSYEQYF
TGTGCCAGCAGCCGGCTCGGGAGGAGCTCCTACGAGCAGTACTTC
>TRBJ1-6|-|-|15|TRBV30
CAWRDKFSYNSPLHF
TGTGCCTGGAGAGACAAGTTCTCCTATAATTCACCCCTCCACTTT
>TRBJ1-1|-|-|14|TRBV5-5
CASSLWHGPTEAFF
TGTGCCAGCAGCTTGTGGCATGGGCCCACTGAAGCTTTCTTT
>TRBJ1-1|-|-|14|TRBV27
CASSSLWGNTEAFF
TGTGCCAGCAGTTCATTATGGGGAAACACTGAAGCTTTCTTT
>TRBJ2-7|-|TRBD2|20|TRBV5-1
CASSTRGAGGPSPTDYEQYF
TGCGCCAGCAGCACTCGAGGGGCGGGAGGGCCGAGTCCAACAGACTACGAGCAGTACTTC
>TRBJ1-1|-|TRBD1|13|TRBV15
CATHGQANTEAFF
TGTGCCACCCATGGACAGGCGAACACTGAAGCTTTCTTT
>TRBJ2-1|-|TRBD2|15|TRBV4-3
CASSQRSGRYNEQFF
TGCGCCAGCAGCCAACGGAGCGGGAGGTACAATGAGCAGTTCTTC
>TRBJ2-1|-|TRBD1|16|TRBV6-1
CASSEAVGQGYNEQFF
TGTGCCAGCAGTGAAGCTGTCGGACAGGGGTACAATGAGCAGTTCTTC
>TRBJ2-3|few|-|12|TRBV9
CASSASRDTQYF
TGTGCCAGCAGCGCCTCTAGAGATACGCAGTATTTT
>TRBJ2-7|-|TRBD1|15|TRBV2
CASSVPQGVKDEQYF
TGTGCCAGCAGTGTTCCACAGGGGGTGAAGGACGAGCAGTACTTC
>TRBJ2-3|-|-|16|TRBV6-5
CASSYRPGGYTDTQYF
TGTGCCAGCAGTTACCGACCCGGCGGTTACACAGATACGCAGTATTTT
>TRBJ2-5|once|-|15|TRBV9
CASAAGRVAEETQYF
TGTGCCAGCGCCGCGGGGCGGGTAGCGGAAGAGACCCAGTACTTC
>TRBJ1-2|-|-|13|TRBV2
CASSDSFNYGYTF
TGTGCCAGCAGTGACAGCTTTAACTATGGCTACACCTTC
>TRBJ1-1|-|TRBD1|20|TRBV15
CATSRRETGGAVYPTTEAFF
TGTGCCACCAGCAGACGTGAGACAGGGGGCGCGGTATACCCTACCACTGAAGCTTTCTTT
>TRBJ1-2|-|-|12|TRBV27
CASSSEGYGYTF
TGTGCCAGCAGTTCAGAGGGGTATGGCTACACCTTC